The present entry profiles one T cell receptor beta chain with its context. Its antigen has not been determined. Nothing much larger sits one base from this clone, and base qualities are not available. The data derive from a study of OX40 agonist ivuxolimab in advanced cancers. Background on the whole study: Ivuxolimab was an agonistic, fully human IgG2 monoclonal antibody directed against OX40 (CD134), a costimulatory receptor. Intravenous ivuxolimab was administered to patients every 2 weeks at six dose levels: 0.01, 0.1, 0.3, 1.5, 3 and 10 mg/kg. Of the roughly 54 dose-escalation patients, hepatocellular carcinoma was present in around 20, melanoma in approximately 15, renal cell carcinoma in 9 and head and neck cancer in 9. In the dose-escalation cohort, roughly 80% of patients were male, and the mean age was approximately 60 years, with a range of about 23 to 90. Prior anti-PD-1, anti-PD-L1 or anti-CTLA-4 therapy was permitted, and about 40% of dose-escalation patients had received checkpoint inhibitors. Partial responses were achieved by three dose-escalation patients, of whom one had hepatocellular carcinoma and two had cutaneous melanoma. The point of sequencing TCRbeta in the periphery was to test whether ivuxolimab changed TCR sequence diversity and drove clonal T-cell expansion. The paper covers the monotherapy dose-escalation part of the phase I ivuxolimab trial, which included N = 52 patients. Beyond this particular receptor, the publication reports: Antigen specificity was not determined for the clonally expanded peripheral T cells. Low levels of normalized T-cell clonal expansion were also seen in some nonresponding patients. In partial responders in the 0.1-3.0 mg/kg groups, normalized peripheral clonal expansion was found to be among the lowest, especially among CD8+ T cells. After ivuxolimab, CD8+ T cells had more expanded clones than CD4+ T cells on average. At doses of 0.1 to 3.0 mg/kg, clonal expansion of both CD4+ and CD8+ blood T cells was observed from baseline to week 6.

The CDR3 numbers 16 residues from cysteine through phenylalanine. The CDR3 DNA has 48 bases and is translated from base 1. Relative to germline, V is missing 6 bases and J is missing 5 bases, with 10 bases of the junction outside any gene match. In the germline V gene (reference sequence), CDR1 corresponds to MNHNY and CDR2 to SVGAGI. To sequence the TCRbeta CDR3 region, genomic DNA was isolated from the sorted cells. The immunoSEQ Assay was used to sequence the TCRbeta CDR3 regions. The clones in this table, taken by TCRdb from immuneACCESS, are in-frame only. Not every clone is retained; where verified, under half of the shortfall comes from an unresolved V gene, and the cause of the rest is unknown. The sample table records about 49,000 clones; about 80% of these occur just once. The ten largest clones capture approximately 1.6% of the sample. Patients with autoimmune disease history or receiving systemic immunosuppression were excluded from the trial. Peripheral blood for TCR sequencing was collected from all dose cohorts at baseline, on cycle 4 day 1, and on cycle 7 day 1. The samples were drawn from a first-in-human, open-label, multicenter phase I dose-escalation trial of ivuxolimab. Adults with locally advanced or metastatic melanoma, renal cell carcinoma, hepatocellular carcinoma or head and neck squamous cell carcinoma were enrolled in the trial. CD4+ and CD8+ T cells were sorted separately from peripheral blood before TCR sequencing.

The chain uses TRBV6-6 and TRBJ2-7, with 13 bases aligning to TRBD2. The sample was CD4+ or CD8+ T cells sorted from blood, taken in a trial of the OX40 agonist ivuxolimab. This clonotype originated in an adult with an advanced solid tumor such as melanoma, head and neck, liver or kidney cancer. In nucleotide form, the sequence is TGTGCCAGCAGACCCCCAACTAGCGGGAGGGCCAACGAGCAGTACTTC. It translates as CASRPPTSGRANEQYF.